This T cell receptor (beta chain) stems from a study of blood T cells in healthy people across ages. Concerning this clonotype itself: What it binds is unknown.

There are 13 residues in the CDR3. V dropped 2 bases and J dropped 3 bases, with 8 bases sitting between them. Germline CDR1 is MNHNS and CDR2 is SASEGT. A sample-barcoded 5' primer and a J-beta primer mix were used in a second PCR of roughly 7 to 11 cycles. TCRdb reprocessed the 5' RACE reads with MiXCR, giving one entry per CDR3 protein. The sample contains fewer than 2,000,000 distinct CDR3 sequences, around 42% of which appear only once. Findings and caveats of the study: Diversity of TCR beta correlated strongly with naive T cell percentage.

Sequenced input: blood. The receptor was isolated from a human donor in good health. The rearrangement joins TRBV6-1 to TRBJ2-7; D unclear. CDR3 bases: TGTGCCAGCAGTGAACCGTCCCTCTACGAGCAGTACTTC. It codes for CASSEPSLYEQYF.